This record looks at one T cell receptor beta chain sequence and its context. The PCR had 60 Vbeta and 13 Jbeta primers. Only in-frame clones appear in the TCRdb table, and some are missing; sequencing was by immunoSEQ multiplex PCR. Of roughly 84,000 clones in the sample, 65% to 85% were seen once. This entry belongs to a study of cytomegalovirus exposure and HLA in healthy donors. Trimming took 1 base from V and 6 from J, leaving 15 bases between them. Germline V gene data show CDR1 as KGHSH and CDR2 as LQKENI. The length of the CDR3 is 15 residues. V and J are TRBV18 and TRBJ1-1; the D gene is possibly TRBD1 (6 bases). The clonotype comes from a man aged 45 to 65 in good health and CMV-seronegative. Material for sequencing was PBMCs. CDR3 sequence (DNA): TGTGCCAGCTCACCACAGTCGGGGGGCAGGGCTGAAGCTTTCTTT. Its protein is CASSPQSGGRAEAFF.